This T cell receptor beta chain came from a study of blood T cell repertoires in COVID-19. Study background: The cDNA or gDNA used as material had been derived from T cells, B-cell-depleted T cells, or PBMCs.

Authors' data handling: Amplifying reference gene primers gave estimates of nucleated cell counts. Sequencing used immunoSEQ multiplex PCR; TCRdb keeps in-frame clones, though not all of them. The V and J calls and clone size come from that table; D and trimming were worked out from the DNA. Among over 200,000 clones listed, around 80% were seen once. This clone has a single count. The germline V gene encodes CDR1 SGHTA and CDR2 FQGNSA. Trimming removed 5 bases at V and 5 bases at J, with 15 bases between. The CDR3 runs to 14 residues. The sample comprised peripheral blood. The chain uses TRBV7-2 and TRBJ1-2, with D tentatively TRBD1 (5 bases). The TCR sequence derives from a woman aged 80 or over with active or convalescent COVID-19. As DNA, the CDR3 is TGTGCCAGCAGCGACCCCGGACACCTTTATGGCTACACCTTC. Its protein is CASSDPGHLYGYTF.